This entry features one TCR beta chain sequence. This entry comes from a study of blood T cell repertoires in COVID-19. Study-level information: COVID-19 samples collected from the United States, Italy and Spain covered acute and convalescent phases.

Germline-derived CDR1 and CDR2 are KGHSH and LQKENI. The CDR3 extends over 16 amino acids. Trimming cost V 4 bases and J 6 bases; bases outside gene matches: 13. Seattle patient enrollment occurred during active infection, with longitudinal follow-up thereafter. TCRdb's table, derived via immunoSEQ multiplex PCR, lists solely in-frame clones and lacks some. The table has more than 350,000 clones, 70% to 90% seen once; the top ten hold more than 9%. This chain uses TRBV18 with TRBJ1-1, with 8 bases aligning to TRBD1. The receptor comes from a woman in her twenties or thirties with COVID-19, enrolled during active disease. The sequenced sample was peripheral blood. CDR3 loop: CASSLGQGLAVSEAFF. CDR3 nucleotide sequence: TGTGCCAGCTCACTAGGACAGGGTTTGGCTGTTTCTGAAGCTTTCTTT.